The clone carrying this TCR beta chain was recorded a few times. TCR beta CDR3 sequences were amplified from RNA transcripts. The TCR CDR3 was amplified in a first-round RT-PCR using the HTBI primer set. TCRdb reprocessed the multiplex PCR reads with MiXCR, giving one entry per CDR3 protein. The sample gives about 260,000 distinct CDR3 sequences, 22% of which show up once; 50% to 75% is in the top ten. The source of the sample is a study of T cells in Graves' hyperthyroidism and ophthalmopathy. Study information: Prior to any treatment, at the point of initial diagnosis, peripheral blood was collected.

Extraction of PBMCs used approximately 10 ml of fresh peripheral blood. The CDR3 loop spans 15 amino acids. Trimming stripped 1 base from V and 6 bases from J, with 15 bases between. Germline V CDR1 and CDR2: MNHNS, SASEGT. The clonotype comes from a man aged 25 to 45 with Graves' ophthalmopathy. The rearrangement uses TRBV6-1 and TRBJ1-2, with a tentative D call TRBD1 (6 bases). Sample: blood. The CDR3 DNA follows: TGTGCCAGCAGTGAAGGGGGCAGGGGATTTGATGGCTACACCTTC. Protein product: CASSEGGRGFDGYTF.